The clone carrying this T cell receptor beta chain was recorded once. The antigen is unknown. In the same sample, other DNA sequences code for this CDR3. Measured with immunoSEQ multiplex PCR; TCRdb has only the in-frame clones, and not every one. The profile covers about 47,000 clones, with around 84% appearing a single time and under 30% taken by the ten largest. These data originate in a study of OX40 agonist ivuxolimab in advanced cancers. General study results and limits: CD8+ T cells showed, on average, more clonal expansion than CD4+ cells. CD4+ and CD8+ T cells in blood underwent clonal expansion by week 6 at 0.1 to 3.0 mg/kg. Some nonresponders additionally presented with little normalized T-cell clonal expansion.

Patients were excluded for autoimmune disease history or systemic immunosuppression. The input for sequencing was CD4+ or CD8+ T cells sorted from blood, taken in a trial of the OX40 agonist ivuxolimab. This receptor was identified in an adult with an advanced solid tumor such as melanoma, head and neck, liver or kidney cancer.

The CDR3, as DNA: TGTGCCAGCAGCCTCACCCAAGCAGTTATCCTTCCGGATACGACCGATGTCTACACCTTC. This gives the protein CASSLTQAVILPDTTDVYTF. This chain links TRBV6-8 with TRBJ1-2, with D hard to call. The germline V gene has CDR1 MNHGY and CDR2 SAAAGT. The CDR3 consists of 20 residues. The V gene lost 6 bases and the J gene lost 10 bases, with 39 bases spanning the gap.